This T cell receptor beta chain was captured in a study of T-cell reconstitution after alpha-beta-depleted transplantation in children. The germline gives CDR1 KGHDR, CDR2 SFDVKD. Trimming pared 3 bases from V and 3 bases from J, leaving 7 bases between. The length of the CDR3 is 13 residues. During its preparation, the TCRbeta library received unique molecular identifiers. TCRdb reprocessed the PCR reads via MiXCR and lists one record per CDR3 protein. Of approximately 640,000 distinct CDR3 sequences in the sample, 16% were seen once. Source: PBMCs from the stem cell graft donor, taken from the stem cell graft. The chain has TRBV24-1 and TRBJ2-5; no reliable D call. This receptor was obtained from a human donor who donated a stem cell graft to a child with acute myeloid leukemia. CDR3: CATSDKVKETQYF. The CDR3 DNA sequence: TGTGCCACCAGTGATAAGGTTAAAGAGACCCAGTACTTC.